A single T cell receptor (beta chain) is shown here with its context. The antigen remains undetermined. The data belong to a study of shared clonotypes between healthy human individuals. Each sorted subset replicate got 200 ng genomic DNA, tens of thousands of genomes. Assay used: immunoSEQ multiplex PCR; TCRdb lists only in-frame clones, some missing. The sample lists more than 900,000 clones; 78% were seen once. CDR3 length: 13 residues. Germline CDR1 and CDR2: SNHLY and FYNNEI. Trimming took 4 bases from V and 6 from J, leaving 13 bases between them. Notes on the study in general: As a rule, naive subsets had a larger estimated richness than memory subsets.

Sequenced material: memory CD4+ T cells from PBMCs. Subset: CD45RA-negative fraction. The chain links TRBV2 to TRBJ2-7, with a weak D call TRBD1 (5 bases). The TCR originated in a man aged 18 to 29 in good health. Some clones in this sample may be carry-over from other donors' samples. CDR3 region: CASSGARDGEQYF. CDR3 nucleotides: TGTGCCAGCAGTGGAGCCAGGGATGGCGAGCAGTACTTC.